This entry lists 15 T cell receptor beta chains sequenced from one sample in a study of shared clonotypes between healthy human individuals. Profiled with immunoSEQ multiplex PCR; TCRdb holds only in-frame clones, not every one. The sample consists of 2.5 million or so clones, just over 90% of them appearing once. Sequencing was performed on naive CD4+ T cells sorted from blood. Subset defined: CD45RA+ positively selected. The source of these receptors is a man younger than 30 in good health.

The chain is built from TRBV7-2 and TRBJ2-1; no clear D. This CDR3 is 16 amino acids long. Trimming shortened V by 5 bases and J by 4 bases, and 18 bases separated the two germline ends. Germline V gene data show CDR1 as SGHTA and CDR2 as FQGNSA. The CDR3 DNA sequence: TGTGCCAGCAGCCCTCCCGTAGGCGCGATTTACAATGAGCAGTTCTTC. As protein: CASSPPVGAIYNEQFF.

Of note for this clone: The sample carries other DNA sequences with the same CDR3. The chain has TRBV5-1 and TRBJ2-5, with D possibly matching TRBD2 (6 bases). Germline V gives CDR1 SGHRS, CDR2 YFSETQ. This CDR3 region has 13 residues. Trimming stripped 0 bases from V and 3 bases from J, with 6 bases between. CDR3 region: CASSLGLEETQYF. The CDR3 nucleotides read TGCGCCAGCAGCTTGGGACTAGAAGAGACCCAGTACTTC.

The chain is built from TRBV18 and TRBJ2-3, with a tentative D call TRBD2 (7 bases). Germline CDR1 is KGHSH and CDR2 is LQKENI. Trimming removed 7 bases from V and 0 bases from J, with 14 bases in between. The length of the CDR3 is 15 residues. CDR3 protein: CASFSGGPSTDTQYF. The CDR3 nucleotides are TGTGCCAGCTTTTCGGGGGGCCCTAGCACAGATACGCAGTATTTT. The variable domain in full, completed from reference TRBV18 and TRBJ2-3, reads NAGVMQNPRHLVRRRGQEARLRCSPMKGHSHVYWYRQLPEEGLKFMVYLQKENIIDESGMPKERFSAEFPKEGPSILRIQQVVRGDSAAYFCASFSGGPSTDTQYFGPGTRLTVL.

CDR3 in DNA: TGTGCCAGCAGTGAAAAGGGGGAGGTAGGTCGCGAGCAGTACTTC. It codes for CASSEKGEVGREQYF. The chain links TRBV6-1 to TRBJ2-7, with D perhaps given as TRBD1 or TRBD2 (6 bases each). Per the germline V gene, CDR1 is MNHNS and CDR2 is SASEGT. This CDR3 is 15 amino acids long. Trimming pared 2 bases from V and 6 bases from J, leaving 17 bases between.

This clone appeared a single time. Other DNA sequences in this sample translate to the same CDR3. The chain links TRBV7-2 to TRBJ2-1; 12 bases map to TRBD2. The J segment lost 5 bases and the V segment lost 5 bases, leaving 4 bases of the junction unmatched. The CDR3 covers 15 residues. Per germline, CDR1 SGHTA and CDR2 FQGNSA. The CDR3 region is CASSRWTSGNNEQFF. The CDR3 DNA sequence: TGTGCCAGCAGCCGCTGGACTAGCGGGAACAATGAGCAGTTCTTC.

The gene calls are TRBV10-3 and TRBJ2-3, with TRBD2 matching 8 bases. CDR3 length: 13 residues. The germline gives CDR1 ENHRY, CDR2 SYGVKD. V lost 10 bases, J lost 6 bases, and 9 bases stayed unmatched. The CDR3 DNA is TGTGCCACCCGTCCGGGGGGGGAGGATACGCAGTATTTT. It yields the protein CATRPGGEDTQYF.

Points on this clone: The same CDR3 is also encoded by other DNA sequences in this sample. The CDR3: CSARGGETQYF. DNA of the CDR3: TGCAGTGCCAGGGGGGGGGAGACCCAGTACTTC. The rearrangement uses TRBV20-1 and TRBJ2-5; D may correspond to TRBD1 or TRBD2 (7 bases each). This CDR3 has 11 residues. The V end was cut by 6 bases, the J end by 5 bases, with 10 bases between. Germline assignment: CDR1 DFQATT and CDR2 SNEGSKA (reference sequence).

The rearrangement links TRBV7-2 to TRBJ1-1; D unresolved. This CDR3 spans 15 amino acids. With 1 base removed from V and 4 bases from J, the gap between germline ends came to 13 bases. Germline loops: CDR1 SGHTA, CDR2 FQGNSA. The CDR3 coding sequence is TGTGCCAGCAGCTTAGATTTTAGGAGTCTCACTGAAGCTTTCTTT. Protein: CASSLDFRSLTEAFF.

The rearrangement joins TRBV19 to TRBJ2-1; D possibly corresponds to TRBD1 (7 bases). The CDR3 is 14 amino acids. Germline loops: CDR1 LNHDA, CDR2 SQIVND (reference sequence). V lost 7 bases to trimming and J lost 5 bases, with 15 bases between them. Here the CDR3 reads CASMSAGGNNEQFF. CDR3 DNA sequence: TGTGCCAGTATGTCGGCAGGGGGGAACAATGAGCAGTTCTTC.

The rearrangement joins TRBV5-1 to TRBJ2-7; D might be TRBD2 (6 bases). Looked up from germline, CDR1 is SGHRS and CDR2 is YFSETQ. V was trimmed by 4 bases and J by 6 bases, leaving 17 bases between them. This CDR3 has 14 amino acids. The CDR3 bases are TGCGCCAGCAGCCTCCCCGCCCAGGGAGGCGAGCAGTACTTC. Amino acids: CASSLPAQGGEQYF. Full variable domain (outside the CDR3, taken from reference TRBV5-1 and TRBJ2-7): KAGVTQTPRYLIKTRGQQVTLSCSPISGHRSVSWYQQTPGQGLQFLFEYFSETQRNKGNFPGRFSGRQFSNSRSEMNVSTLELGDSALYLCASSLPAQGGEQYFGPGTRLTVT.

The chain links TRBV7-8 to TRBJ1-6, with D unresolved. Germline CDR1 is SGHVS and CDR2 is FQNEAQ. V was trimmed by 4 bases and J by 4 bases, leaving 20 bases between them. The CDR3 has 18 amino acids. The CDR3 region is CASSSKWVPTSYNSPLHF. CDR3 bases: TGTGCCAGCAGCTCTAAGTGGGTCCCGACATCATATAATTCACCCCTCCACTTT.

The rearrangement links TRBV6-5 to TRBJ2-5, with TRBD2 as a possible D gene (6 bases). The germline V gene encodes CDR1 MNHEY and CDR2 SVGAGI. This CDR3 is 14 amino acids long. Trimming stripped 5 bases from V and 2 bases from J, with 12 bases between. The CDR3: CASSNGAGQETQYF. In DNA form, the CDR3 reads TGTGCCAGCAGTAACGGGGCGGGACAAGAGACCCAGTACTTC.

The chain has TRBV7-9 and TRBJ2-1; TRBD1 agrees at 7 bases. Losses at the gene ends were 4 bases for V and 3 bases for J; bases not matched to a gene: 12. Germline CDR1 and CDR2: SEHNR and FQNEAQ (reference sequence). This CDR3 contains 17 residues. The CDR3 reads CASSSRITGAGYNEQFF. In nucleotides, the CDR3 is TGTGCCAGCAGCTCTCGAATTACAGGGGCCGGCTACAATGAGCAGTTCTTC.

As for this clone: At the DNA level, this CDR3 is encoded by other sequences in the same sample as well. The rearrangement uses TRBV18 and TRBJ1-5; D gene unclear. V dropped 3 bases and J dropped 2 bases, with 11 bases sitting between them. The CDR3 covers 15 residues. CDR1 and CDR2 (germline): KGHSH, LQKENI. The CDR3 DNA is TGTGCCAGCTCACCCGACCGGGGAGGCAATCAGCCCCAGCATTTT. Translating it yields CASSPDRGGNQPQHF.

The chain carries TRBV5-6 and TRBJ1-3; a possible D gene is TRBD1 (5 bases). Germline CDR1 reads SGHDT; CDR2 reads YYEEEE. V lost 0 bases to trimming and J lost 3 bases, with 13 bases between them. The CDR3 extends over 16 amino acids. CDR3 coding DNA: TGTGCCAGCAGCTTGGAACAGGTCCAATTTGGAAACACCATATATTTT. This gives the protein CASSLEQVQFGNTIYF.